This T cell receptor (beta chain) was identified in a study of T cell responses to AZD1222 COVID-19 vaccine (dated by TCRdb to about 2021). For the study in its entirety: Because spike-specific TCR depth and breadth did not differ between the two schedules, AZD1222 recipients who got a second dose at roughly 4 weeks were pooled with those who got a second dose at roughly 12 weeks. A total of over 230 trial participants underwent TCR sequencing, of whom around 200 received two doses of AZD1222 and about 25 received two doses of the MenACWY control vaccine. Enrollment into the trials was organized by age into subgroups of 18-55, 56-69 and 70-plus years, and those subgroups contained around 150, 28 and 57 TCR-sequenced participants, respectively. The paper as a whole reports these results and caveats: Only six AZD1222 recipients were SARS-CoV-2 seropositive at baseline, limiting conclusions about previously exposed vaccinees. CD4 TCRs associated with the vaccine covered the entire spike protein, and the dominant responses were in regions 160-218 and 743-854. The 56-69-year group was small, and its depth increase did not reach significance, likely because of low power. Most participants were white British and females outnumbered males, and the authors suggested that clonal diversity may have been underestimated. Reportedly, almost half of the unique spike-specific TCRs recognized epitopes lying outside the regions that are mutated in the B.1.351 and B.1.1.7 variants. No day 14 peak-response samples were available, so repertoires were characterized only after the peak T cell response. After two AZD1222 doses, both the breadth and the depth of spike-specific TCRs were significantly higher than at day 0 and than in MenACWY recipients.

V ends up 5 bases short and J 5 bases short, with an unmatched junction base count of 7. The CDR3 starts with the cysteine, ends with the phenylalanine, and has 14 residues. Kept here is only the CDR3 DNA, which spans 42 bases and is read in frame from base 1. The germline V gene supplies CDR1 MNHEY and CDR2 SVGEGT. The sample's time point, from its label and the paper: baseline before first vaccination. Vaccinee samples came from UK trials COV001 and COV002, including a single-blind randomized controlled phase 2/3 trial of AZD1222 (ChAdOx1 nCoV-19) in healthy adults. Trial participant PBMC samples were collected at day 0 and day 28 after the second dose for TCRbeta chain sequencing. The CDR3 regions of human TCRbeta chains were analyzed by immunosequencing. The source study handled its data this way. TCRs in the repertoires were matched against a reference library of SARS-CoV-2-specific TCRs that had been generated with the MIRA antigen-specificity platform. Breadth was defined as the fraction of unique TCRs that were SARS-CoV-2-associated. Depth was defined as the fraction of total T cells that were SARS-CoV-2-associated. Using the MIRA data, each spike-specific TCR was mapped to the spike region that the TCR reacts to and placed in a CD4 or CD8 class. Log10-transformed breadth and depth values were compared by one-way ANOVA with Sidak's multiple comparisons tests. The clones in this table, taken by TCRdb from immuneACCESS, are in-frame only. Not every clone is retained; where verified, under half of the shortfall comes from an unresolved V gene, and the cause of the rest is unknown. V, J and clone size reflect that table, while D and trimming were determined from the DNA. This sample lists around 76,000 clones; about 85% were detected once. 10% to 15% of the sample lies in the top ten.

As concerns this clone: The clone's antigen remains unknown. The record has no base qualities; no much larger clone is one base away.

The receptor was isolated from an adult in good health. The material was peripheral blood, obtained on day 0 of AZD1222 vaccination. The chain employs TRBV6-2 or TRBV6-3 and TRBJ2-5, with TRBD1 matching 8 junction bases. The DNA sequence is given as TGTGCCAGCAGTGGACAGGGCACACGGGAGACCCAGTACTTC. Translated, it gives CASSGQGTRETQYF.